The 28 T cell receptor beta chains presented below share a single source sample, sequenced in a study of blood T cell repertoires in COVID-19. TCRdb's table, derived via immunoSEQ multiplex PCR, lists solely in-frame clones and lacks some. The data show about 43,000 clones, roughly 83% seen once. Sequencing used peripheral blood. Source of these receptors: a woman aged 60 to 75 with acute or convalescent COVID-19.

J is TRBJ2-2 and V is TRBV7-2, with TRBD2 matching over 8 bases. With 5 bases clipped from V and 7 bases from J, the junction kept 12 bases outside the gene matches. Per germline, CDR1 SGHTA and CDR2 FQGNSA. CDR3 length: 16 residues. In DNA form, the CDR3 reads TGTGCCAGCAGCCGCGATTTAGGACTAGCTGGCGGGGAGCTGTTTTTT. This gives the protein CASSRDLGLAGGELFF.

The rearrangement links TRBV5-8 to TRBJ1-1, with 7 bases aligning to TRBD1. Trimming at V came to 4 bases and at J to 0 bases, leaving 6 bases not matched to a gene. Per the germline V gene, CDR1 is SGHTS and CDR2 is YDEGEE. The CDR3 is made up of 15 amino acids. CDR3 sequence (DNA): TGTGCCAGCAGCCTTACAGGGGCGGTGAACACTGAAGCTTTCTTT. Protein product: CASSLTGAVNTEAFF.

The CDR3 loop is CATSNLDRGNQPQHF. The DNA of the CDR3 is TGTGCCACCAGCAACCTGGACAGGGGGAATCAGCCCCAGCATTTT. The rearrangement joins TRBV15 to TRBJ1-5; 10 bases fit TRBD1. Germline CDR1 is LNHNV and CDR2 is YYDKDF (reference sequence). Trimming removed 4 bases from V and 4 bases from J; junction bases left unmatched: 4. The CDR3 length is 15 residues.

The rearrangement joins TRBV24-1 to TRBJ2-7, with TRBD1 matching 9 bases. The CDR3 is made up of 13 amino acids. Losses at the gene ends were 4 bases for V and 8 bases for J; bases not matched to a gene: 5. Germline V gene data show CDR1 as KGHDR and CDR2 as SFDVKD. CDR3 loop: CATSEITGGKQYF. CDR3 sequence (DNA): TGTGCCACCAGTGAGATCACAGGGGGCAAGCAGTACTTC.

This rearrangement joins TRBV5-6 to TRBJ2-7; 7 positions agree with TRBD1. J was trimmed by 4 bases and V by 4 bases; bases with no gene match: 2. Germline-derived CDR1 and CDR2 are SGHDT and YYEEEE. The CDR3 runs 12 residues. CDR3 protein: CASSTRGYEQYF. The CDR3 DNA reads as TGTGCCAGCAGCACCAGGGGGTACGAGCAGTACTTC.

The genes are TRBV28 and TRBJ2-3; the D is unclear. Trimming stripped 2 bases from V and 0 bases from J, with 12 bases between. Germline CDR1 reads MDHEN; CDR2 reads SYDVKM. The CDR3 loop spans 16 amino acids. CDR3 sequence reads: CASSLVASGSTDTQYF. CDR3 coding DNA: TGTGCCAGCAGTTTAGTGGCTAGTGGTAGCACAGATACGCAGTATTTT.

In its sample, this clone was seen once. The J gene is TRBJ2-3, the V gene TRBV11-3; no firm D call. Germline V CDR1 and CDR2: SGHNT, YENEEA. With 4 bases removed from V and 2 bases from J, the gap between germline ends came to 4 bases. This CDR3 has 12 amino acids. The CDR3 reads CASSSNTDTQYF. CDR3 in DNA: TGTGCCAGCAGCTCCAACACAGATACGCAGTATTTT.

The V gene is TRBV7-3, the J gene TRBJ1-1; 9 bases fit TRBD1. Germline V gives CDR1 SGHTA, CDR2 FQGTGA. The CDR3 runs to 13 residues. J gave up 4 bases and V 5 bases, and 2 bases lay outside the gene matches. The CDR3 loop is CASSTDRGTEAFF. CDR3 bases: TGTGCCAGCAGCACGGACAGGGGCACTGAAGCTTTCTTT.

The CDR3, as DNA: TGTGCCAGCAGCTTAGAACGGACAGGGTATCCGATTGGGAACACCGGGGAGCTGTTTTTT. Protein product: CASSLERTGYPIGNTGELFF. The chain links TRBV11-3 to TRBJ2-2, with 8 bases fitting TRBD1. Trimming removed 0 bases from V and 1 base from J; junction bases left unmatched: 13. Germline V gene data show CDR1 as SGHNT and CDR2 as YENEEA. The CDR3 extends over 20 amino acids.

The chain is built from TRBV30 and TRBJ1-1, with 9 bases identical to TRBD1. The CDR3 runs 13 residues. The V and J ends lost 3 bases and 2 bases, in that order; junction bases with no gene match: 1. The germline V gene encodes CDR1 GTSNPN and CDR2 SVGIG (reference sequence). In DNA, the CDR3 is TGTGCCTGGAGGGGACAGGGTAACACTGAAGCTTTCTTT. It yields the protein CAWRGQGNTEAFF.

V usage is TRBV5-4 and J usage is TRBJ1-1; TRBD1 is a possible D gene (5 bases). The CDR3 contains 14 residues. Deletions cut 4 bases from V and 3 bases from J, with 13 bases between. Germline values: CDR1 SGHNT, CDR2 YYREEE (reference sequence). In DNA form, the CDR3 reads TGTGCCAGCAGCCGTGATCGGGGGGACACTGAAGCTTTCTTT. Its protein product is CASSRDRGDTEAFF.

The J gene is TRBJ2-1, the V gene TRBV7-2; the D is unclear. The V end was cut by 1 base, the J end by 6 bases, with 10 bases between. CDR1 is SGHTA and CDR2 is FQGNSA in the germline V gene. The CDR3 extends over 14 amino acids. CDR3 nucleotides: TGTGCCAGCAGCTTAGTTGGCCTCCGCAATGAGCAGTTCTTC. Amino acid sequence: CASSLVGLRNEQFF.

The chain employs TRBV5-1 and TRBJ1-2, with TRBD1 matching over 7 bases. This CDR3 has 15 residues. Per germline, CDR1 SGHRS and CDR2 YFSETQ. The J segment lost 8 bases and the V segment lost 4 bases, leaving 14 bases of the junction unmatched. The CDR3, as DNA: TGCGCCAGCAGCCCGGGACAGATCTTGGCCGGGGGCTACACCTTC. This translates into CASSPGQILAGGYTF.

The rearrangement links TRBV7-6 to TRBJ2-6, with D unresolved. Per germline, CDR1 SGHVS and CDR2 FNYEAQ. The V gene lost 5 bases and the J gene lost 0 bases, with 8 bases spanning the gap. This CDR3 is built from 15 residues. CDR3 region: CASSEPYSGANVLTF. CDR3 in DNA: TGTGCCAGCAGCGAGCCGTACTCTGGGGCCAACGTCCTGACTTTC.

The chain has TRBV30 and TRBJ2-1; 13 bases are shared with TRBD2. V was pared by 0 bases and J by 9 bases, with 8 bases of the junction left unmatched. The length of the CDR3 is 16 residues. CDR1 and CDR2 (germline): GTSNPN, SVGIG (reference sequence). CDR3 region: CAWSVLRTSGSGEQFF. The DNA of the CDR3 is TGTGCCTGGAGTGTACTAAGGACTAGCGGGAGTGGTGAGCAGTTCTTC.

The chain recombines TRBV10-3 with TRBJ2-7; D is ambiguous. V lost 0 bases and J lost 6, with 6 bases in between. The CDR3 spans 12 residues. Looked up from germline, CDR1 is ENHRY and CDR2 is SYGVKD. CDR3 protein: CAISESAREQYF. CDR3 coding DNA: TGTGCCATCAGTGAGTCAGCGCGCGAGCAGTACTTC.

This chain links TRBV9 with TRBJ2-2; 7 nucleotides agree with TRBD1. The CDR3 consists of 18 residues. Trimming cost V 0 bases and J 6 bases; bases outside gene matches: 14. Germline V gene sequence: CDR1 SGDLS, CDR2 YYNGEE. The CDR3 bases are TGTGCCAGCAGCGTAGAGAGGGGGCAGCGTCATTTACCCGGGGAGCTGTTTTTT. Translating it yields CASSVERGQRHLPGELFF.

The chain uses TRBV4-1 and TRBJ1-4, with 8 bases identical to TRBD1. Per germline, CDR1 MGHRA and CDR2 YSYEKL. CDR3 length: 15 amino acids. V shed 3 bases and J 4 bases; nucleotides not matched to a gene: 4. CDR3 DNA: TGCGCCAGCAGCCAGGACAGGGCGGTTAATGAAAAACTGTTTTTT. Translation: CASSQDRAVNEKLFF.

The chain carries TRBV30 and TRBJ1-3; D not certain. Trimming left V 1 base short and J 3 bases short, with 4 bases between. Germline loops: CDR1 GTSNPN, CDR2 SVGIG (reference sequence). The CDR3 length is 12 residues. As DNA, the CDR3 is TGTGCCTGGAGTGCTTATGGAAACACCATATATTTT. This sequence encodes CAWSAYGNTIYF.

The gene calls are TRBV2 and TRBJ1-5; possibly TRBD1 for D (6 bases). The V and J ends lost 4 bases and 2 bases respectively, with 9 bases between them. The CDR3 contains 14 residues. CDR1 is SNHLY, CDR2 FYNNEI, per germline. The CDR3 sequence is CASSGSGGNQPQHF. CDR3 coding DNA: TGTGCCAGCAGTGGTTCAGGGGGCAATCAGCCCCAGCATTTT. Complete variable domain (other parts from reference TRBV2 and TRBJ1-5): EPEVTQTPSHQVTQMGQEVILRCVPISNHLYFYWYRQILGQKVEFLVSFYNNEISEKSEIFDDQFSVERPDGSNFTLKIRSTKLEDSAMYFCASSGSGGNQPQHFGDGTRLSIL.

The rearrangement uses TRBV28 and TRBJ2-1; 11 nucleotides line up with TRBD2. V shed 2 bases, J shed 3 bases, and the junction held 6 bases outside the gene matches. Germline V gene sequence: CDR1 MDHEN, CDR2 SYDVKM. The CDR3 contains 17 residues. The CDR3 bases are TGTGCCAGCAGTTTAGGGCTAGCGGGAGGACTCTACAATGAGCAGTTCTTC. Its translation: CASSLGLAGGLYNEQFF.

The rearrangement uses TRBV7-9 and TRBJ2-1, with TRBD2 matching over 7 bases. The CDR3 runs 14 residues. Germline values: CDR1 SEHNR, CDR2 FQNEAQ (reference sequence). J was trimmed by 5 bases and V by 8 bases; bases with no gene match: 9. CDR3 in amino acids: CASLVGTTNNEQFF. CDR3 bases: TGTGCCAGCTTAGTAGGGACTACTAACAATGAGCAGTTCTTC.

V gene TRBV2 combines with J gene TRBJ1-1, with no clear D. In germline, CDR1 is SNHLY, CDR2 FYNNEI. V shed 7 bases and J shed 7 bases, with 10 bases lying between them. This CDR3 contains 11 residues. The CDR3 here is CASKYRSEAFF. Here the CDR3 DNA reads TGTGCCAGCAAATATAGGAGTGAAGCTTTCTTT.

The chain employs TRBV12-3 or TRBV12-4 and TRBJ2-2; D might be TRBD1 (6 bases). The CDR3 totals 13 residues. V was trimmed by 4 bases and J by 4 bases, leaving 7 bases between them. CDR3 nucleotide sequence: TGTGCCAGCAGTTACAGGGCCACCGGGGAGCTGTTTTTT. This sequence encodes CASSYRATGELFF.

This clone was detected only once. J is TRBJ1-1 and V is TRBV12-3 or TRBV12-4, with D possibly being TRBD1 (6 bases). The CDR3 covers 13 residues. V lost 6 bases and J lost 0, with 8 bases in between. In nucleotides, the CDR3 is TGTGCCAGCAGGGACAGCATGAACACTGAAGCTTTCTTT. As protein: CASRDSMNTEAFF.

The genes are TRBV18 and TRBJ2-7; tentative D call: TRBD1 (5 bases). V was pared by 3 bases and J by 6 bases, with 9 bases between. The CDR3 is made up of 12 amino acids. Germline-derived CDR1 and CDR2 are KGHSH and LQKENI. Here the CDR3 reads CASSPQGSEQYF. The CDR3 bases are TGTGCCAGCTCACCTCAGGGATCCGAGCAGTACTTC.

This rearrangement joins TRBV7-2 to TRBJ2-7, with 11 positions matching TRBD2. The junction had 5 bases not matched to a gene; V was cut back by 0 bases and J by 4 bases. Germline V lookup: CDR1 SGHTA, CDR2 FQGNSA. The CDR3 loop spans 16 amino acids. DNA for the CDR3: TGTGCCAGCAGCTTAGCTAGCGGGGGGGCGAGATACGAGCAGTACTTC. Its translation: CASSLASGGARYEQYF.

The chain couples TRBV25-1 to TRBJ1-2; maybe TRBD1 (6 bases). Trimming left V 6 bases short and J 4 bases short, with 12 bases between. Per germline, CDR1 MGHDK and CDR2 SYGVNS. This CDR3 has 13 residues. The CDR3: CASRQGFGYGYTF. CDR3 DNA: TGTGCCAGCAGACAGGGTTTCGGCTATGGCTACACCTTC.